Shown below are 29 T cell receptor beta chains from a single sample sequenced in a study of T cells after somatic rescue of genetic block. Clones were sequenced by immunoSEQ multiplex PCR, and TCRdb holds only the in-frame ones, with some missing. The sample lists tens of thousands of clones; roughly 93% were seen once. Sequencing was performed on peripheral blood mononuclear cells (PBMCs). All receptors come from a man aged 30-40 years.

The V and J genes are TRBV6-1 and TRBJ2-7; possibly TRBD2 for D (7 bases). Trimming took off 1 base at V and 3 bases at J, with 13 bases between the two ends. Germline CDR1 MNHNS, CDR2 SASEGT. This CDR3 has 15 residues. CDR3 in amino acids: CASSEGGGGGYEQYF. The CDR3 DNA follows: TGTGCCAGCAGTGAAGGAGGAGGGGGGGGCTACGAGCAGTACTTC.

The chain couples TRBV5-1 to TRBJ1-1; the match to TRBD1 covers 7 bases. V lost 2 bases to trimming and J lost 1 base; unmatched junction nucleotides: 2. There are 14 residues in the CDR3. Germline V gene data show CDR1 as SGHRS and CDR2 as YFSETQ. The CDR3 region is CASSLQGQNTEAFF. The DNA of the CDR3 is TGCGCCAGCAGCTTACAGGGGCAGAACACTGAAGCTTTCTTT.

Here the CDR3 reads CASSPERLGAAESYTF. CDR3 bases: TGCGCCAGCAGCCCAGAACGATTGGGGGCGGCGGAAAGCTACACCTTC. V is TRBV4-1 and J is TRBJ1-2, with a possible D match to TRBD1 (6 bases). The CDR3 runs 16 residues. V was trimmed by 4 bases and J by 9 bases, leaving 24 bases between them. Germline V CDR1 and CDR2: MGHRA, YSYEKL.

The V call is TRBV19, the J call TRBJ2-7; 8 bases map to TRBD2. This CDR3 region has 14 residues. Germline V gene lookup returns CDR1 LNHDA and CDR2 SQIVND (reference sequence). The J segment lost 4 bases and the V segment lost 2 bases, leaving 4 bases of the junction unmatched. CDR3 DNA sequence: TGTGCCAGTAGTATAAGCGGGAGTGGTTACGAGCAGTACTTC. Amino acids: CASSISGSGYEQYF.

This chain uses TRBV6-1 with TRBJ2-7, with 7 bases lining up with TRBD1. CDR3 size: 13 residues. Germline CDR1 MNHNS, CDR2 SASEGT. The ends lost 8 bases at V and 2 bases at J; junction bases unmatched: 6. CDR3 nucleotides: TGTGCCAGCGCACCGGGACAGACCTACGAGCAGTACTTC. As protein: CASAPGQTYEQYF.

This rearrangement joins TRBV5-1 to TRBJ1-1; D may be TRBD1 (6 bases). Per germline, CDR1 SGHRS and CDR2 YFSETQ. V dropped 0 bases and J dropped 11 bases, with 14 bases sitting between them. CDR3 length equals 13 residues. CDR3 in amino acids: CASSLEGVVKAFF. Here the CDR3 DNA reads TGCGCCAGCAGCTTGGAGGGGGTAGTGAAGGCTTTCTTT.

This chain connects TRBV11-2 to TRBJ1-6; tentatively, D is TRBD1 (5 bases). The V gene lost 7 bases and the J gene lost 0 bases, with 13 bases spanning the gap. The CDR3 sequence is 16 residues long. The germline CDR1 and CDR2 sequences are SGHAT and FQNNGV. CDR3 nucleotide sequence: TGTGCCAGCACCAATAGGGGAAGCTCCTATAATTCACCCCTCCACTTT. Translation gives CASTNRGSSYNSPLHF.

V is TRBV19 and J is TRBJ2-1; TRBD2 agrees at 8 bases. The CDR3 is 17 amino acids. J was trimmed by 1 base and V by 11 bases; bases with no gene match: 16. The V gene's germline CDR1 is LNHDA and CDR2 SQIVND (reference sequence). The CDR3 DNA sequence: TGTGCCGTACGGGGACTAGGAGAGGGTCGGTCCTACAATGAGCAGTTCTTC. This encodes CAVRGLGEGRSYNEQFF.

The CDR3 region is CASSPPQGVYGYTF. In nucleotides, the CDR3 is TGTGCCAGCAGCCCCCCGCAGGGCGTCTATGGCTACACCTTC. The rearrangement links TRBV5-6 to TRBJ1-2; weak D call: TRBD1 (5 bases). Trimming took 4 bases from V and 4 from J, leaving 14 bases between them. The CDR3 contains 14 residues. Germline V lookup: CDR1 SGHDT, CDR2 YYEEEE.

CDR3 coding DNA: TGTGCCAGCAGCCGGACTAGCGGGAGTTACACCGGGGAGCTGTTTTTT. Amino acids: CASSRTSGSYTGELFF. The chain is built from TRBV7-2 and TRBJ2-2; 13 nucleotides align to TRBD2. In germline, CDR1 is SGHTA, CDR2 FQGNSA. The CDR3 covers 16 residues. V lost 5 bases, J lost 3 bases, and 3 bases stayed unmatched.

The J gene is TRBJ1-3, the V gene TRBV19; the D gene is possibly TRBD1 (5 bases). The V end was cut by 5 bases, the J end by 2 bases, with 10 bases between. CDR3 size: 14 residues. CDR1 and CDR2 (germline): LNHDA, SQIVND (reference sequence). The CDR3 region has the DNA TGTGCCAGTAGTCCGCGGGGGGCTGGAAACACCATATATTTT. As protein: CASSPRGAGNTIYF.

The chain combines TRBV10-3 with TRBJ2-7; 10 bases line up with TRBD2. The CDR3 totals 14 residues. Germline CDR1 and CDR2: ENHRY and SYGVKD. The V segment lost 5 bases and the J segment 3 bases; nucleotides outside the gene matches: 4. The CDR3 is CAISSASGSYEQYF. The CDR3, as DNA: TGTGCCATCAGTTCGGCTAGCGGGAGCTACGAGCAGTACTTC.

V is TRBV7-6 and J is TRBJ1-5; D ambiguous. Germline CDR1 reads SGHVS; CDR2 reads FNYEAQ. V was clipped by 5 bases and J by 0 bases, with 8 bases between them. The CDR3 has 14 residues. The CDR3 DNA reads TGTGCCAGCAGCCCGCAGGTTAGCAATCAGCCCCAGCATTTT. This sequence encodes CASSPQVSNQPQHF.

Concerning this clone itself: This sample includes further DNA sequences coding for the same CDR3. The V call is TRBV5-1, the J call TRBJ2-7, with TRBD1 matching over 10 bases. V dropped 0 bases and J dropped 6; count of bases not matched to a gene: 6. The CDR3 spans 15 residues. The germline V gene encodes CDR1 SGHRS and CDR2 YFSETQ. CDR3 in amino acids: CASSLAGTGVGEQYF. Written as DNA, the CDR3 is TGCGCCAGCAGCTTGGCCGGGACAGGGGTAGGCGAGCAGTACTTC.

This clone was counted a single time. The J gene is TRBJ2-7, the V gene TRBV10-3; 8 nucleotides line up with TRBD2. CDR1 and CDR2 from the germline V gene are ENHRY and SYGVKD. With V trimmed by 5 bases and J by 4 bases, 10 bases remained unmatched. The CDR3 runs 15 residues. CDR3 sequence: CAISSEREGNYEQYF. For the CDR3, the DNA is TGTGCCATCAGTAGCGAACGGGAGGGGAATTACGAGCAGTACTTC.

The chain combines TRBV7-2 with TRBJ2-2; unclear D gene. From germline, CDR1 is SGHTA and CDR2 FQGNSA. V was cut by 5 bases and J by 8 bases, with 9 bases left in between. There are 12 residues in the CDR3. The CDR3: CASSMSGGELFF. CDR3 nucleotide sequence: TGTGCCAGCAGCATGTCAGGAGGGGAGCTGTTTTTT.

The chain uses TRBV9 and TRBJ1-4, with TRBD1 as a possible D gene (5 bases). V was clipped by 4 bases and J by 3 bases, with 16 bases between them. The germline V gene encodes CDR1 SGDLS and CDR2 YYNGEE. The CDR3 consists of 16 residues. DNA for the CDR3: TGTGCCAGCAGCAACCACCCGGGGGAGGCTAATGAAAAACTGTTTTTT. Translated: CASSNHPGEANEKLFF.

The chain recombines TRBV4-1 with TRBJ2-2; 11 nucleotides line up with TRBD2. V lost 4 bases, J lost 1 base, and 5 bases stayed unmatched. The germline V gene encodes CDR1 MGHRA and CDR2 YSYEKL. The CDR3 runs to 17 residues. The CDR3 is CASSRRGLAGNTGELFF. The DNA for the CDR3 is TGCGCCAGCAGCCGACGAGGACTAGCGGGGAACACCGGGGAGCTGTTTTTT.

The chain links TRBV4-1 to TRBJ2-1; a possible D gene is TRBD1 (6 bases). This CDR3 contains 15 residues. Germline V lookup: CDR1 MGHRA, CDR2 YSYEKL. V was shortened by 6 bases and J by 5 bases, with 17 bases between the two germline ends. The CDR3 sequence: CASSTSGTRDNEQFF. In nucleotides, the CDR3 is TGCGCCAGCAGTACATCCGGGACAAGAGACAATGAGCAGTTCTTC.

The chain links TRBV4-3 to TRBJ2-5; 8 nucleotides line up with TRBD1. The DNA end lines up better with TRBJ2-7; the J call may be wrong. The CDR3 sequence is 14 residues long. CDR1 and CDR2 (germline): LGHNA, YSLEER. CDR3 region: CASSQDRTGYEQYF. CDR3 sequence (DNA): TGCGCCAGCAGCCAAGACCGGACAGGGTACGAGCAGTACTTC.

V gene TRBV5-1 combines with J gene TRBJ2-3; 9 bases are a match to TRBD2. After removal of 4 bases from V and 2 bases from J, the junction contained 8 bases not matched to a gene. The length of the CDR3 is 16 residues. Germline V lookup: CDR1 SGHRS, CDR2 YFSETQ. The DNA for the CDR3 is TGCGCCAGCAGCAGAGCGGGAGGTGTTGACACAGATACGCAGTATTTT. Amino acid sequence: CASSRAGGVDTDTQYF.

This clone was seen only once. This chain links TRBV6-1 with TRBJ2-2, with D tentatively TRBD1 (5 bases). The V gene lost 3 bases and the J gene lost 3 bases, with 8 bases spanning the gap. The CDR3 contains 14 residues. The V gene's germline CDR1 is MNHNS and CDR2 SASEGT. Written as DNA, the CDR3 is TGTGCCAGCAGTGAGGGGCTAGACACCGGGGAGCTGTTTTTT. It encodes CASSEGLDTGELFF.

The CDR3 spells CASSSTSGRVYTQYF. In nucleotides, the CDR3 is TGCGCCAGCAGCTCTACTAGCGGGAGGGTATATACGCAGTATTTT. The chain is built from TRBV5-1 and TRBJ2-3; 13 nucleotides align to TRBD2. Germline V lookup: CDR1 SGHRS, CDR2 YFSETQ. The CDR3 is 15 residues long. The V segment lost 3 bases and the J segment 7 bases; nucleotides outside the gene matches: 5.

This chain connects TRBV7-9 to TRBJ1-5; D gene unclear. Trimming stripped 4 bases from V and 7 bases from J, with 11 bases between. The CDR3 runs 13 residues. Germline V CDR1 and CDR2: SEHNR, FQNEAQ (reference sequence). The CDR3 sequence is CASSSGAFQPQHF. The CDR3 nucleotides read TGTGCCAGCAGCTCCGGAGCGTTCCAGCCCCAGCATTTT.

CDR3 protein: CASMRDRVDEQFF. The CDR3 DNA sequence: TGTGCCAGCATGCGGGACAGGGTCGATGAGCAGTTCTTC. The rearrangement links TRBV2 to TRBJ2-1; 9 positions agree with TRBD1. This CDR3 comprises 13 residues. Trimming cost V 7 bases and J 8 bases; bases outside gene matches: 6. The germline CDR1 and CDR2 sequences are SNHLY and FYNNEI.

The CDR3 loop is CASSLSGQGFYEQYF. CDR3 nucleotide sequence: TGTGCCAGCAGCTTATCGGGACAGGGCTTCTACGAGCAGTACTTC. The chain links TRBV7-9 to TRBJ2-7, with 9 bases that match TRBD1. Per germline, CDR1 SEHNR and CDR2 FQNEAQ (reference sequence). The CDR3 runs 15 residues. Germline trimming cut 2 bases from V and 3 bases from J; bases unmatched to any gene: 5.

The gene calls are TRBV28 and TRBJ1-2; D is unclear. CDR3 length: 12 amino acids. V lost 8 bases to trimming and J lost 6 bases, with 13 bases between them. The germline gives CDR1 MDHEN, CDR2 SYDVKM. The CDR3 DNA reads TGTGCCAGCTCCCCGTTAGAGGATGGCTACACCTTC. This translates into CASSPLEDGYTF.

The V and J genes are TRBV6-6 and TRBJ2-4; 7 bases match TRBD1. Germline trimming cut 4 bases from V and 1 base from J; bases unmatched to any gene: 1. CDR1 is MNHNY, CDR2 SVGAGI, per germline (reference sequence). This CDR3 spans 14 amino acids. For the CDR3, the DNA is TGTGCCAGCAGTTTACAGGGGGCCAAAAACATTCAGTACTTC. Translated: CASSLQGAKNIQYF.

The V gene is TRBV7-9, the J gene TRBJ1-1; TRBD1 might be the D (5 bases). The length of the CDR3 is 14 residues. V was shortened by 3 bases and J by 4 bases, with 12 bases between the two germline ends. Germline V gives CDR1 SEHNR, CDR2 FQNEAQ (reference sequence). The CDR3 loop reads CASSLSYGGTEAFF. For the CDR3, the DNA is TGTGCCAGCAGCTTGAGTTATGGGGGCACTGAAGCTTTCTTT.